This T cell receptor beta chain was identified during a study of vaccination effects on CD4 cells after COVID-19. The study's findings and limits: Late post-vaccination, clones induced by infection and those induced by vaccine underwent marked clonal contraction.

After expansion with viral peptide pools in the ViraFEST assay, antigen-specific CD4+ T cells were sequenced. CD4+ T cells were isolated after roughly nine days of culture. Having tested negative for nucleocapsid antibodies, the vaccine recipients showed no prior SARS-CoV-2 infection. On days 3 and 7, fresh IL-2 medium replaced half the medium. Sequenced by immunoSEQ multiplex PCR; TCRdb stores in-frame clones only, minus some. Seen here are tens of thousands of clones, just under 80% observed once, and the top ten hold just over 6%. A note on this clone: The antigen is unknown.

This TCR came from a human donor who received a COVID-19 vaccine. Sequencing was performed on CD4+ T cells from PBMCs cultured with HCoV-OC43 spike peptides, taken before COVID-19 vaccination. Subset: HCoV-OC43 spike overlapping peptide pool stimulation.

DNA of the CDR3: TGTGCCAGCAGCCCAGGGGACCTCTCACAGCCCCAGCATTTT. Translation gives CASSPGDLSQPQHF. The chain joins TRBV9 to TRBJ1-5; possibly TRBD1 for D (6 bases). CDR1 and CDR2 (germline): SGDLS, YYNGEE. The germline V and J ends were trimmed by 4 bases and 7 bases, with 15 bases remaining between them. The length of the CDR3 is 14 residues.